The 8 T cell receptor beta chains below were found in one sample sequenced in a study of control samples from healthy donors and cancer patients. Only in-frame clones appear in the TCRdb table, and some are missing; sequencing was by immunoSEQ multiplex PCR. The table includes more than 95,000 clones, 87% detected once. Input material: blood. The origin of the receptors is a man aged 40-49 years in good health.

This CDR3 is CASSLFQNYEQYF. CDR3 nucleotide sequence: TGTGCCAGCAGCTTATTCCAGAACTACGAGCAGTACTTC. The J gene is TRBJ2-7, the V gene TRBV11-3; D is unresolved. The germline V gene encodes CDR1 SGHNT and CDR2 YENEEA. CDR3 length equals 13 residues. With 2 bases removed from V and 3 bases from J, the gap between germline ends came to 8 bases.

This clone was recorded only once. V and J are TRBV28 and TRBJ1-2, with a possible D match to TRBD1 (5 bases). The CDR3 covers 15 residues. V was pared by 5 bases and J by 3 bases, with 16 bases between. Germline values: CDR1 MDHEN, CDR2 SYDVKM. Here the CDR3 DNA reads TGTGCCAGCAGTACTCCCGGGGCCGGTCACTATGGCTACACCTTC. Its translation: CASSTPGAGHYGYTF.

In this sample, this clone turned up a few times. The rearrangement links TRBV7-9 to TRBJ2-1; D is perhaps TRBD1 (6 bases). The CDR3 covers 15 residues. CDR1 SEHNR and CDR2 FQNEAQ come from the germline V gene (reference sequence). The germline V and J ends were trimmed by 0 bases and 4 bases, with 10 bases remaining between them. CDR3 amino acids: CASSLAQGRYNEQFF. The CDR3, as DNA: TGTGCCAGCAGCTTAGCCCAGGGGCGTTACAATGAGCAGTTCTTC. The variable domain in full, with the rest retrieved from reference TRBV7-9 and TRBJ2-1, is DTGVSQNPRHKITKRGQNVTFRCDPISEHNRLYWYRQTLGQGPEFLTYFQNEAQLEKSRLLSDRFSAERPKGSFSTLEIQRTEQGDSAMYLCASSLAQGRYNEQFFGPGTRLTVL.

The rearrangement links TRBV11-3 to TRBJ2-5; perhaps TRBD1 as D (5 bases). CDR1 is SGHNT and CDR2 is YENEEA in the germline V gene. This CDR3 region has 14 residues. V was trimmed by 5 bases and J by 2 bases, leaving 12 bases between them. CDR3 protein: CASSLTTVQETQYF. The CDR3 DNA is TGTGCCAGCAGCCTAACGACAGTGCAAGAGACCCAGTACTTC.

The chain uses TRBV9 and TRBJ2-6; D is ambiguous. CDR1 is SGDLS and CDR2 is YYNGEE in the germline V gene. V was pared by 4 bases and J by 2 bases, with 10 bases between. This CDR3 contains 15 residues. CDR3 in DNA: TGTGCCAGCAGCACCCCGGGTACTGGGGCCAACGTCCTGACTTTC. The encoded protein is CASSTPGTGANVLTF.

The V gene is TRBV6-6, the J gene TRBJ1-1; 7 bases align to TRBD1. CDR3 length: 13 residues. Trimming took 5 bases from V and 6 from J; bases not matched to a gene: 6. Germline CDR1 reads MNHNY; CDR2 reads SVGAGI (reference sequence). This chain's CDR3 is CASSPLGQSEAFF. The CDR3 bases are TGTGCCAGCAGTCCCCTGGGACAGTCTGAAGCTTTCTTT.

The chain couples TRBV11-3 to TRBJ2-5, with D tentatively TRBD1 (5 bases). The germline V and J ends were trimmed by 3 bases and 2 bases, with 7 bases remaining between them. CDR3 length equals 13 residues. The germline V gene encodes CDR1 SGHNT and CDR2 YENEEA. This chain's CDR3 is CASSLGQQETQYF. CDR3 nucleotide sequence: TGTGCCAGCAGCTTGGGGCAGCAAGAGACCCAGTACTTC.

This chain joins TRBV10-3 and TRBJ1-6; D unresolved. The V and J ends lost 6 bases and 4 bases respectively, with 10 bases between them. The germline V gene has CDR1 ENHRY and CDR2 SYGVKD. The CDR3 loop spans 14 amino acids. The CDR3 nucleotides read TGTGCCATCAGGACGGACGGGTATAATTCACCCCTCCACTTT. This encodes CAIRTDGYNSPLHF.